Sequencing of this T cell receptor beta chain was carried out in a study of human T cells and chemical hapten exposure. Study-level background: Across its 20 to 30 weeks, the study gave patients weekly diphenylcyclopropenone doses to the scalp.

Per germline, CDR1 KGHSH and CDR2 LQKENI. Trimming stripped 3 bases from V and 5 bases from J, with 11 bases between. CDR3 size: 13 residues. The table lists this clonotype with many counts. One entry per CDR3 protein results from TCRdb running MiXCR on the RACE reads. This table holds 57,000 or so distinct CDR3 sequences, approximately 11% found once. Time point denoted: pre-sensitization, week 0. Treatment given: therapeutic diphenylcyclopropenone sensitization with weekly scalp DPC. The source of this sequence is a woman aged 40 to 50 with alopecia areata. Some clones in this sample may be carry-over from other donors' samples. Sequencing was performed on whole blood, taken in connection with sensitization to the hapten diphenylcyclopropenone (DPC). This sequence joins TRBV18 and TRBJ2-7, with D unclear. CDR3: CASSPFQGNEQYF. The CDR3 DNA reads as TGTGCCAGCTCACCTTTTCAAGGCAACGAGCAGTACTTC.